This is a list of T cell receptor beta chains from one sample in a study of Ad26.COV2.S vaccination and SARS-CoV-2 variants. TCRdb keeps only in-frame clones here, not all; method: immunoSEQ multiplex PCR. Among some 460,000 clones listed, about 89% were seen once. Sample: peripheral blood, taken in a trial of Ad26.COV2.S vaccine versus placebo. These TCRs come from a person aged 18-65 years who received the Ad26.COV2.S COVID-19 vaccine or a placebo. Each CDR3 is given with its conserved first and last residue. The D gene is left open where the match is weak. The size field is filled for only some rows; it gives once, few, many or a size class.

TRBD2,15,TRBV10-2,.,TRBJ2-7,TGCGCCAGCAGGGCGACTAGCGGGTCTACCTACGAGCAGTACTTC,CASRATSGSTYEQYF
.,18,TRBV3-1/TRBV3-2,.,TRBJ2-2,TGTGCCAGCAGCCAAGATCGCGTGCGTGGTCGGAGGGCCGGGGAGCTGTTTTTT,CASSQDRVRGRRAGELFF
TRBD1,13,TRBV5-1,.,TRBJ1-2,TGCGCCAGCAGCCCTCGACAGGGTGATGGCTACACCTTC,CASSPRQGDGYTF
TRBD2,16,TRBV7-9,.,TRBJ2-3,TGTGCCAGCAGCCCGAGAGCGGGAGGGTTAACAGATACGCAGTATTTT,CASSPRAGGLTDTQYF
.,15,TRBV7-2,.,TRBJ2-7,TGTGCCAGCAGCTTAGAAATAAGTCCCCGGGGGGCCCGGTACTTC,CASSLEISPRGARYF
.,13,TRBV19,.,TRBJ1-2,TGTGCCAGTAGTCTTGGTAATCCGGGCGGCTACACCTTC,CASSLGNPGGYTF
.,16,TRBV14,.,TRBJ1-3,TGTGCCAGCAGCCCCTCTGGGCAGGGTCCAGGAAACACCATATATTTT,CASSPSGQGPGNTIYF
.,15,TRBV27,.,TRBJ2-3,TGTGCCAGCAGTTATTTGGGGTATTACCCAGATACGCAGTATTTT,CASSYLGYYPDTQYF
.,17,TRBV11-3,.,TRBJ2-2,TGTGCCAGCAGCTTAGCTCTGTTGCAGGGATTAATCGGGGAGCTGTTTTTT,CASSLALLQGLIGELFF
.,14,TRBV30,.,TRBJ2-7,TGTGCCTGGAGTGGAGACGTTAGCGTCTACGAGCAGTACTTC,CAWSGDVSVYEQYF
TRBD1,15,TRBV11-3,.,TRBJ2-3,TGTGCCAGCAGCCCAGGGACAGGGAGTTATGATACGCAGTATTTT,CASSPGTGSYDTQYF
.,16,TRBV3-1/TRBV3-2,.,TRBJ2-1,TGTGCCAGCAGCCAAGACGGTTCGAGCTCCTACAATGAGCAGTTCTTC,CASSQDGSSSYNEQFF
.,14,TRBV28,.,TRBJ1-6,TGTGCCAGCAGTTTAGGACTGCTTAATTCACCCCTCCACTTT,CASSLGLLNSPLHF
.,16,TRBV7-3,few,TRBJ2-1,TGTGCCAGCAGCCTCCAAGAGGGGGGACCCTACAATGAGCAGTTCTTC,CASSLQEGGPYNEQFF
.,15,TRBV27,.,TRBJ1-5,TGTGCCAGCAGTTTAAATAAGGGAACCAATCAGCCCCAGCATTTT,CASSLNKGTNQPQHF
TRBD2,16,TRBV7-2,few,TRBJ2-3,TGTGCCAGCAGCTTAGTAGCGGGGGGACTCGGAGATACGCAGTATTTT,CASSLVAGGLGDTQYF
.,15,TRBV5-4,.,TRBJ1-2,TGTGCCAGCAGCGAAACAAACGCCAAAAACTATGGCTACACCTTC,CASSETNAKNYGYTF
.,14,TRBV5-4,.,TRBJ2-7,TGTGCCAGCAGCTTCAAGGCCGCACCCTACGAGCAGTACTTC,CASSFKAAPYEQYF
.,15,TRBV2,.,TRBJ1-2,TGTGCCAGCAGTGTTCGAGGGTCGCCGGGAGGCGGCTACACCTTC,CASSVRGSPGGGYTF
.,11,TRBV2,.,TRBJ1-3,TGTGCCATACTGGTTGGAAACACCATATATTTT,CAILVGNTIYF
TRBD2,15,TRBV28,.,TRBJ2-2,TGTGCCAGCAGTTTCTGGCGGGAGGACACCGGGGAGCTGTTTTTT,CASSFWREDTGELFF
TRBD1,15,TRBV9,.,TRBJ2-1,TGTGCCAGCAGCGCGCCGGGACAGGGTTACAATGAGCAGTTCTTC,CASSAPGQGYNEQFF
TRBD1,15,TRBV11-2,.,TRBJ1-2,TGTGCCAGCAGCCCGGGGACAGGGACTAACTATGGCTACACCTTC,CASSPGTGTNYGYTF
.,14,TRBV29-1,.,TRBJ2-6,TGCAGCGTTGTTGTGGGGTTTGGGGCCAACGTCCTGACTTTC,CSVVVGFGANVLTF
.,15,TRBV9,.,TRBJ2-1,TGTGCCAGCAGCGTGACCGGGGCAGGGTACAATGAGCAGTTCTTC,CASSVTGAGYNEQFF
.,16,TRBV7-9,.,TRBJ2-7,TGTGCCAGCAGCTTAGCGCTCCAGGCCCGGGCCTACGAGCAGTACTTC,CASSLALQARAYEQYF
.,17,TRBV4-3,.,TRBJ2-2,TGCGCCAGCAGCCCATTCCCTCCGGGGACAAACCCCGGGGAGCTGTTTTTT,CASSPFPPGTNPGELFF
TRBD1,15,TRBV5-5,.,TRBJ1-1,TGTGCCAGCAGCCGTGGACAGGGAGGGGACACTGAAGCTTTCTTT,CASSRGQGGDTEAFF
.,15,TRBV7-9,.,TRBJ1-1,TGTGCCAGCAGCTTAGTCATGGGGAGAGACACTGAAGCTTTCTTT,CASSLVMGRDTEAFF
.,15,TRBV7-9,.,TRBJ2-3,TGTGCCAGCAGCTTACGGGGCGGGGACACAGATACGCAGTATTTT,CASSLRGGDTDTQYF
TRBD1,16,TRBV15,.,TRBJ1-4,TGTGCCACCAGCAGGGGACAGGGAACAACTAATGAAAAACTGTTTTTT,CATSRGQGTTNEKLFF
.,15,TRBV23-1,.,TRBJ1-1,TGCGCCAGCAGTCAATCTCCCCGACAGAACACTGAAGCTTTCTTT,CASSQSPRQNTEAFF
.,14,TRBV29-1,.,TRBJ1-2,TGCAGCGTTCGAGGGGGGGGCCGACCCTATGGCTACACCTTC,CSVRGGGRPYGYTF
.,18,TRBV18,.,TRBJ2-3,TGTGCCAGCTCACCATTACCTCCTGCGACAGGAATCACAGATACGCAGTATTTT,CASSPLPPATGITDTQYF
TRBD1,12,TRBV3-1/TRBV3-2,.,TRBJ2-1,TGTGCCAGCAGACGGACAGGGAATGAGCAGTTCTTC,CASRRTGNEQFF
.,17,TRBV4-3,.,TRBJ2-2,TGCGCCAGCAGCCCGTACCTCGGGGCCGCGAACACCGGGGAGCTGTTTTTT,CASSPYLGAANTGELFF
.,11,TRBV6-2/TRBV6-3,.,TRBJ2-1,TGTGCCAGCAGTTTTGTAGATGAGCAGTTCTTC,CASSFVDEQFF
.,16,TRBV18,.,TRBJ2-7,TGTGCCAGCTCACCACCGAGCCTAGCATCGACCTACGAGCAGTACTTC,CASSPPSLASTYEQYF
TRBD1,15,TRBV3-1/TRBV3-2,.,TRBJ1-1,TGTGCCAGCAGCGACCAGGACAGGGTGGTCACTGAAGCTTTCTTT,CASSDQDRVVTEAFF
TRBD2,15,TRBV7-9,.,TRBJ2-1,TGTGCCAGCAGCCCCGTCAGCGGGGTCACCAATGAGCAGTTCTTC,CASSPVSGVTNEQFF
.,14,TRBV11-1,.,TRBJ2-3,TGTGCCAGCAGCTCCTACAGGGAGCCAGATACGCAGTATTTT,CASSSYREPDTQYF
.,16,TRBV6-5,once,TRBJ2-7,TGTGCCAGCAGTTACTCGGTGGGGGGGGCTACCTACGAGCAGTACTTC,CASSYSVGGATYEQYF
.,16,TRBV9,.,TRBJ1-2,TGTGCCAGCAGCGCCCGGGACAAGGTTTGGTACTATGGCTACACCTTC,CASSARDKVWYYGYTF
TRBD1,15,TRBV19,.,TRBJ1-1,TGTGCCAGTAGGGTACAGGGGGCGCTTTCCGCTGAAGCTTTCTTT,CASRVQGALSAEAFF
TRBD1,15,TRBV7-6,.,TRBJ2-3,TGTGCCAGCAGCTTAAGGGACAGAATTACAGATACGCAGTATTTT,CASSLRDRITDTQYF